The present T cell receptor beta chain was sequenced within a study of blood T cell repertoires in COVID-19. Study at large: Donors in the United States, Italy and Spain gave samples during acute or convalescent COVID-19.

Enrolled through a virtual design, the participants were between 18 and 89 years of age and came from some 25 US areas. CDR3 length equals 16 residues. The V gene end was trimmed by 3 bases and the J gene end by 3 bases; junction bases not matched to a gene: 10. Looked up from germline, CDR1 is LGHNA and CDR2 is YSLEER. In its sample, this clone was seen once. Libraries were prepared by immunoSEQ multiplex PCR; TCRdb keeps only in-frame clonotypes and omits some of them. The table lists about 310,000 clones, approximately 86% of them singletons. The clonotype was recovered from a woman under 30 who had recovered from COVID-19. Sample: PBMCs or T cells enriched from blood (not recorded which). This rearrangement joins TRBV4-3 to TRBJ2-7, with 8 bases matching TRBD2. DNA of the CDR3: TGCGCCAGCAGCCATCAGGCCGGAGCGGGGGACTACGAGCAGTACTTC. It encodes CASSHQAGAGDYEQYF.